Listed here is a single T cell receptor beta chain. Its antigen remains unidentified. This sample is drawn from a study of CD4+ T cells in melanoma. Study-wide results and caveats: CD8+ T cell, macrophage and B cell function reportedly correlated with neoantigen-specific CD4+ T cells.

Germline lookup yields CDR1 GTSNPN and CDR2 SVGIG (reference sequence). CDR3 length: 17 amino acids. The V and J ends lost 3 bases and 0 bases respectively, with 20 bases between them. Data came from immunoSEQ multiplex PCR; TCRdb stores just in-frame clones and leaves some out. The table records 15,000 to 20,000 clones, 81% of them present only once. Sequenced input: cells from a culture (not recorded whether cultured in vitro). This receptor was taken from a human donor with melanoma. V usage is TRBV30 and J usage is TRBJ1-1; possibly TRBD1 for D (6 bases). CDR3 loop: CAWRHGGGRGMNTEAFF. For the CDR3, the DNA is TGTGCCTGGAGGCACGGGGGGGGGCGAGGAATGAACACTGAAGCTTTCTTT.